The 21 T cell receptor beta chains below come from one sample, sequenced in a study of T cells after posttransplantation cyclophosphamide listed by TCRdb under 2016. Viable CD3+CD4+ or CD3+CD8+ cells that were CCR7+CD45RA+CD45RO-CD95-CD27+CD28+ were classified as naive T cells. The library was prepared using the immunoSEQ multiplex PCR assay. Sourced from immuneACCESS, this table was stored by TCRdb with only in-frame sequences that have V and J called. A share of the clones is absent; for the studies checked, an unresolved V gene accounts for under half, and the remainder has no known explanation. The sample table shows around 9,100 clones, and 95% to 98% are seen once. Around 0.25% of the sample is taken by the ten largest. The sequencing sample was made of naive CD4+ T cells sorted from PBMCs. Every receptor here comes from a woman aged 55-69 years in good health, CMV-negative, and a related stem cell transplant donor.

This clone was seen only a few times. The chain has TRBV5-1 and TRBJ1-3, with 8 bases lining up with TRBD1. This CDR3 contains 15 residues. J gave up 4 bases and V 5 bases, and 8 bases lay outside the gene matches. Per the germline V gene, CDR1 is SGHRS and CDR2 is YFSETQ. CDR3: CASRDRTGGGNTIYF. The DNA of the CDR3 is TGCGCCAGCAGAGATCGCACAGGGGGAGGAAACACCATATATTTT.

This clone occurred once. V gene TRBV10-3 combines with J gene TRBJ1-6, with 8 bases lining up with TRBD1. Trimming at V came to 9 bases and at J to 8 bases, leaving 3 bases not matched to a gene. Germline CDR1 ENHRY, CDR2 SYGVKD. The CDR3 consists of 12 residues. Written as DNA, the CDR3 is TGTGCCATTCAGACAGGGGATTCACCCCTCCACTTT. Its protein is CAIQTGDSPLHF.

As DNA, the CDR3 is TGTGCCAGCAGCCACAGGCAAATTAGCACAGATACGCAGTATTTT. This codes for CASSHRQISTDTQYF. V usage is TRBV7-2 and J usage is TRBJ2-3; D might be TRBD1 (5 bases). CDR1 is SGHTA and CDR2 is FQGNSA in the germline V gene. The CDR3 is 15 amino acids. The germline V and J ends were trimmed by 5 bases and 0 bases, with 12 bases remaining between them.

This clone was detected only once. The chain is built from TRBV6-1 and TRBJ2-7; D gene unclear. V shed 6 bases and J shed 4 bases, with 13 bases lying between them. CDR3 size: 13 residues. CDR1 is MNHNS, CDR2 SASEGT, per germline. CDR3 sequence reads: CASRNYRSYEQYF. As DNA, the CDR3 is TGTGCCAGCAGAAACTACCGCTCGTACGAGCAGTACTTC.

As regards this clone: This same CDR3 is encoded by further DNA sequences in the sample. The chain is built from TRBV19 and TRBJ1-6; D ambiguous. Germline V CDR1 and CDR2: LNHDA, SQIVND (reference sequence). The CDR3 extends over 14 amino acids. V lost 7 bases and J 0 bases, leaving 7 bases between the germline ends. CDR3 nucleotides: TGTGCCAGTACCGGTAGCTCCTATAATTCACCCCTCCACTTT. It codes for CASTGSSYNSPLHF.

The chain joins TRBV5-1 to TRBJ2-3; 7 nucleotides match TRBD2. This CDR3 is built from 15 residues. Looked up from germline, CDR1 is SGHRS and CDR2 is YFSETQ. V shed 3 bases, J shed 2 bases, and the junction held 6 bases outside the gene matches. The CDR3 DNA reads TGCGCCAGCAGCTCCAGCGGGGCCTTCACAGATACGCAGTATTTT. Its translation: CASSSSGAFTDTQYF.

This sequence joins TRBV7-3 and TRBJ2-2; TRBD1 matches 8 bases. Germline assignment: CDR1 SGHTA and CDR2 FQGTGA. V dropped 4 bases and J dropped 6; count of bases not matched to a gene: 4. The CDR3 spans 14 residues. The DNA of the CDR3 is TGTGCCAGCAGCTCGACAGGGGTATCCGGGGAGCTGTTTTTT. This codes for CASSSTGVSGELFF.

V usage is TRBV18 and J usage is TRBJ1-1; perhaps TRBD1 as D (5 bases). Germline CDR1 is KGHSH and CDR2 is LQKENI. Trimming cost V 2 bases and J 3 bases, with 19 bases left between them. The CDR3 length is 17 residues. The CDR3 coding sequence is TGTGCCAGCTCACCATCTCGGACTGGGACGGGGGACACTGAAGCTTTCTTT. As protein: CASSPSRTGTGDTEAFF.

This clone was counted a single time. This chain uses TRBV27 with TRBJ1-3, with D possibly matching TRBD1 (5 bases). CDR1 is MNHEY and CDR2 is SMNVEV in the germline V gene (reference sequence). The V and J ends lost 2 bases and 4 bases respectively, with 15 bases between them. This CDR3 has 16 amino acids. The CDR3 DNA follows: TGTGCCAGCAGTTTAAGGGGCGGGAGCTCCGGAAACACCATATATTTT. Its translation: CASSLRGGSSGNTIYF.

The J gene is TRBJ2-6, the V gene TRBV7-9; 10 nucleotides match TRBD1. The CDR3 has 19 amino acids. Looked up from germline, CDR1 is SEHNR and CDR2 is FQNEAQ (reference sequence). After removal of 5 bases from V and 4 bases from J, the junction contained 14 bases not matched to a gene. As DNA, the CDR3 is TGTGCCAGCAGCGTATTAGGATGGGGACAGGGGACCGGGGCCAACGTCCTGACTTTC. Its translation: CASSVLGWGQGTGANVLTF.

The chain employs TRBV14 and TRBJ1-4, with 7 nucleotides matching TRBD1. The CDR3 loop spans 16 amino acids. The V gene end was trimmed by 6 bases and the J gene end by 1 base; junction bases not matched to a gene: 8. Germline V CDR1 and CDR2: SGHDN, FVKESK. The CDR3 reads CASSTTRDRTNEKLFF. CDR3 DNA: TGTGCCAGCAGTACAACCCGGGACAGAACTAATGAAAAACTGTTTTTT.

The CDR3 nucleotides are TGTGCCAGCAGCACAGTCGGTGGTGAAAAACTGTTTTTT. This codes for CASSTVGGEKLFF. The rearrangement links TRBV27 to TRBJ1-4; no reliable D call. Looked up from germline, CDR1 is MNHEY and CDR2 is SMNVEV (reference sequence). Trimming cost V 6 bases and J 7 bases, with 12 bases left between them. The CDR3 has 13 amino acids.

This chain uses TRBV28 with TRBJ1-2; 10 nucleotides line up with TRBD1. The V and J ends lost 8 bases and 2 bases, in that order; junction bases with no gene match: 5. Germline CDR1 and CDR2: MDHEN and SYDVKM. CDR3 length: 14 amino acids. This CDR3 is CASGWGQGNYGYTF. CDR3 coding DNA: TGTGCCAGCGGTTGGGGACAGGGGAACTATGGCTACACCTTC.

This chain uses TRBV7-9 with TRBJ2-1; D is unclear. The CDR3 has 11 amino acids. V lost 5 bases to trimming and J lost 12 bases, with 11 bases between them. Germline CDR1 SEHNR, CDR2 FQNEAQ (reference sequence). DNA for the CDR3: TGTGCCAGCAGCCCTACGGTCGGGCAGTTCTTC. Translation: CASSPTVGQFF.

V gene TRBV7-6 combines with J gene TRBJ2-1, with D perhaps TRBD2 (7 bases). CDR3 length: 16 residues. V lost 1 base and J lost 2, with 12 bases in between. Germline loops: CDR1 SGHVS, CDR2 FNYEAQ. CDR3 bases: TGTGCCAGCAGCTTAGGCGGGGGCTTCCCCTACAATGAGCAGTTCTTC. Translated: CASSLGGGFPYNEQFF.

The chain carries TRBV4-3 and TRBJ2-1; D uncertain. This CDR3 has 16 residues. Trimming left V 0 bases short and J 2 bases short, with 11 bases between. CDR1 and CDR2 from the germline V gene are LGHNA and YSLEER. Here the CDR3 DNA reads TGCGCCAGCAGCCAAGATTCGAGGCTACCCTACAATGAGCAGTTCTTC. This codes for CASSQDSRLPYNEQFF.

This chain uses TRBV5-4 with TRBJ1-2, with D maybe TRBD1 (5 bases). The germline V gene encodes CDR1 SGHNT and CDR2 YYREEE (reference sequence). V lost 0 bases and J 0 bases, leaving 9 bases between the germline ends. The length of the CDR3 is 15 residues. This CDR3 reads CASSLGRTPNYGYTF. CDR3 DNA sequence: TGTGCCAGCAGCTTGGGGCGGACACCTAACTATGGCTACACCTTC. Full variable domain (remainder filled in from reference TRBV5-4 and TRBJ1-2): ETGVTQSPTHLIKTRGQQVTLRCSSQSGHNTVSWYQQALGQGPQFIFQYYREEENGRGNFPPRFSGLQFPNYSSELNVNALELDDSALYLCASSLGRTPNYGYTFGSGTRLTVV.

This clone was seen only a few times. The genes are TRBV5-6 and TRBJ2-4; D perhaps matches TRBD2 (6 bases). Trimming removed 0 bases from V and 9 bases from J, with 19 bases in between. The CDR3 runs to 16 residues. In germline, CDR1 is SGHDT, CDR2 YYEEEE. The CDR3 loop reads CASSLAPTAAEGIQYF. CDR3 DNA: TGTGCCAGCAGCTTGGCTCCGACCGCTGCGGAGGGCATTCAGTACTTC. Filled out from reference TRBV5-6 and TRBJ2-4, the complete variable domain reads DAGVTQSPTHLIKTRGQQVTLRCSPKSGHDTVSWYQQALGQGPQFIFQYYEEEERQRGNFPDRFSGHQFPNYSSELNVNALLLGDSALYLCASSLAPTAAEGIQYFGAGTRLSVL.

This clone is a singleton in its sample. The genes are TRBV19 and TRBJ2-5, with 15 bases aligning to TRBD2. The CDR3 is 17 residues long. Per germline, CDR1 LNHDA and CDR2 SQIVND (reference sequence). V was clipped by 5 bases and J by 1 base; unmatched bases: 5. CDR3 sequence (DNA): TGTGCCAGTAGTCCGGGACTAGCGGGGGGTCGCCAAGAGACCCAGTACTTC. As protein: CASSPGLAGGRQETQYF.

The J gene is TRBJ1-5, the V gene TRBV19; D perhaps matches TRBD1 (5 bases). Germline CDR1 reads LNHDA; CDR2 reads SQIVND (reference sequence). With 0 bases removed from V and 3 bases from J, the gap between germline ends came to 18 bases. This CDR3 region has 18 residues. CDR3 in DNA: TGTGCCAGTAGTATAGACCCCCTTGGGGGGGGGAACAATCAGCCCCAGCATTTT. It encodes CASSIDPLGGGNNQPQHF.

This clone was detected once. The sample contains more than one DNA sequence encoding this CDR3. The chain employs TRBV2 and TRBJ1-6; 10 nucleotides align to TRBD1. The CDR3 is made up of 16 amino acids. V lost 7 bases, J lost 3 bases, and 6 bases stayed unmatched. Germline lookup yields CDR1 SNHLY and CDR2 FYNNEI. The CDR3: CASIRDRGLYNSPLHF. CDR3 nucleotides: TGTGCCAGCATACGGGACAGGGGTCTCTATAATTCACCCCTCCACTTT.